This is a list of T cell receptor beta chains from one sample in a study of response to subunit inactivated influenza vaccine. TCRdb used MiXCR to reprocess the RT-PCR reads, holding one entry per CDR3 protein. The sample has roughly 500,000 distinct CDR3 sequences, approximately 15% seen once; the top ten hold roughly 3%. The material was CD4+ T cells sorted from PBMCs, obtained around 25 months after vaccination. The receptors were gathered from a man in his fifties or sixties who received an inactivated influenza vaccine. The CDR3 runs from the conserved cysteine through the conserved F or W.

V gene	J gene	CDR3 protein
TRBV11-2	TRBJ2-7	CASSPAGVGGKSYEQYF
TRBV6-1	TRBJ2-5	CASREQGRGETQYF
TRBV7-2	TRBJ2-3	CASSPTSTRGADTQYF
TRBV6-5	TRBJ1-6	CASSSGTGFSPLHF
TRBV6-1	TRBJ1-2	CASSPEGKGVYGYTF
TRBV10-3	TRBJ2-3	CATGWGGSYISTDTQYF
TRBV5-6	TRBJ2-7	CASSLRAGGRSYEQYF
TRBV20-1	TRBJ1-3	CSARDPGPQGNTIYF
TRBV12-3/TRBV12-4	TRBJ1-5	CASSPTFREVSNQPQHF
TRBV7-2	TRBJ2-3	CASSPRSRGASTDTQYF
TRBV4-3	TRBJ2-5	CASSQDVGGTLGTQYF
TRBV16	TRBJ1-2	CASSQDRAHYGYTF
TRBV5-6	TRBJ2-3	CASSFQSSGVRDTQYF
TRBV15	TRBJ2-2	CATSRQGRTGELFF
TRBV5-1	TRBJ1-4	CASSRDPQGRTNEKLFF
TRBV20-1	TRBJ1-2	CSAREGGYTF
TRBV12-3/TRBV12-4	TRBJ1-1	CASSMGQGGTEAFF
TRBV3-1	TRBJ2-1	CASSQDLRHGEQFF
TRBV5-4	TRBJ2-7	CASSLQTGTGAASGFYEQYF
TRBV7-2	TRBJ2-7	CASSLDGGGYEQYF
TRBV20-1	TRBJ2-5	CSTTSTGGVTETQYF
TRBV20-1	TRBJ2-1	CSASPDIRGGLNEQFF
TRBV4-2	TRBJ2-5	CASSSRLAGDVTQYF
TRBV29-1	TRBJ2-7	CSVVRGRYPYEQYF
TRBV28	TRBJ2-6	CASSPTPGQYSSGANVLTF
TRBV7-7	TRBJ2-2	CASSLASRGHTGELVF
TRBV20-1	TRBJ2-3	CSAPAQLAGTQYF
TRBV3-1	TRBJ2-4	CASSLKGSKNIQYF
TRBV20-1	TRBJ1-1	CSARDGQVKNTEAFF
TRBV20-1	TRBJ2-1	CSARATNNEQFF
TRBV21-1	TRBJ1-2	CASSKDKGSYGYTF
TRBV28	TRBJ1-2	CASSLLQRGGGYTF
TRBV6-1	TRBJ1-4	CASSQGQVLGKTVF
TRBV7-8	TRBJ2-1	CASSSSVSNEQFF
TRBV5-4	TRBJ2-7	CASSYDSGRQYF
TRBV4-1	TRBJ2-5	CASSASSTNQETQYF
TRBV2	TRBJ1-1	CASSEPRQTPRQAFF
TRBV7-8	TRBJ2-1	CASSSTSGRSEQFF
TRBV7-2	TRBJ2-2	CASSLSAGTSASGELFF
TRBV27	TRBJ2-7	CASRQQGIRYEQYF
TRBV20-1	TRBJ2-1	CSARNRVSSYNEQFF
TRBV20-1	TRBJ1-1	CSGGERTGATEAFF
TRBV4-3	TRBJ1-6	CASSQDLRGRDNSPLHF
TRBV30	TRBJ2-2	CAWSVHGSGELFF
TRBV28	TRBJ2-7	CASSFPLGQRFSYEQYF
TRBV11-2	TRBJ1-1	CASSFGLGINTEAFF
TRBV12-3/TRBV12-4	TRBJ2-3	CASRRQVPDTQYF
TRBV5-1	TRBJ2-4	CASSLRDINIQYF
TRBV7-3	TRBJ2-1	CASSLNPPDSYNEQFF
TRBV7-2	TRBJ2-2	CASSLQWGDGELFF
TRBV9	TRBJ2-1	CASSVTSGKQFF
TRBV6-1	TRBJ2-3	CASSEDRNTQYF
TRBV4-3	TRBJ1-6	CASSLDRGDNSPLHF
TRBV7-9	TRBJ2-7	CASSQPSGALPTGVYF